This T cell receptor beta chain was identified during a study of shared clonotypes between healthy human individuals. TCRdb keeps only in-frame clones here, not all; method: immunoSEQ multiplex PCR. The sample includes some 300,000 clones, around 79% seen only once; the top ten take around 9.3%. There are a few counts of this clone. The antigen remains undetermined. Every donor was a Caucasian adult from Nashville, Tennessee. Germline CDR1 is SNHLY and CDR2 is FYNNEI. Deletions cut 8 bases from V and 0 bases from J, with 16 bases between. This CDR3 is built from 15 residues. The study, taken as a whole, reports: Non-shared clonotypes showed lower generation probabilities than clonotypes common to all four donors.

The specimen was memory CD4+ T cells sorted from blood. Sample subset: CD45RA-negative fraction. This chain connects TRBV2 to TRBJ2-5, with D possibly being TRBD2 (5 bases). This sequence originates from a man aged 25 to 45 in good health. This CDR3 is CASGGKDLYQETQYF. In nucleotides, the CDR3 is TGTGCCAGCGGCGGAAAGGACTTGTACCAAGAGACCCAGTACTTC.